The 14 T cell receptor beta chains below all came from one sample that was sequenced in a study of T cells in Graves' hyperthyroidism and ophthalmopathy. Regions amplified from RNA transcripts were the TCR beta CDR3 regions. During a first-round RT-PCR of the TCR CDR3, the HTBI primer set was used. A single record per CDR3 protein comes from TCRdb applying MiXCR to the multiplex PCR reads. Here the sample spans hundreds of thousands of distinct CDR3 sequences, about 15% being singletons. The source material was blood. Receptors originate from a middle-aged woman with Graves' ophthalmopathy.

Ten or more counts support this clonotype. V and J are TRBV19 and TRBJ2-2, with D uncertain. From germline, CDR1 is LNHDA and CDR2 SQIVND (reference sequence). Trimming took 5 bases from V and 5 from J, leaving 12 bases between them. The CDR3 length is 14 residues. CDR3 DNA: TGTGCCAGTAGTTCCCAAATTCAGACCGGGGAGCTGTTTTTT. The encoded protein is CASSSQIQTGELFF.

This clonotype showed up many times. The V gene is TRBV6-1, the J gene TRBJ1-1; the D gene is possibly TRBD1 (5 bases). The CDR3 spans 15 residues. Germline CDR1 MNHNS, CDR2 SASEGT. The germline V and J ends were trimmed by 6 bases and 0 bases, with 14 bases remaining between them. CDR3 nucleotide sequence: TGTGCCAGCAGCCCACGCCGAGGGGTGAACACTGAAGCTTTCTTT. It translates to CASSPRRGVNTEAFF.

This clonotype showed up many times. The CDR3 nucleotides are TGTGCCAGCAGCTTATGGTCCGGAGAGACCCAGTACTTC. Its protein is CASSLWSGETQYF. The V and J genes are TRBV7-9 and TRBJ2-5; D remains unclear. The V end was cut by 2 bases, the J end by 4 bases, with 8 bases between. The germline V gene has CDR1 SEHNR and CDR2 FQNEAQ (reference sequence). The CDR3 totals 13 residues.

In its sample, this clonotype was seen many times. This rearrangement joins TRBV6-2 or TRBV6-3 to TRBJ2-7; 7 bases are a match to TRBD2. Germline V lookup: CDR1 MNHEY, CDR2 SVGEGT. CDR3 length equals 14 residues. The V gene end was trimmed by 2 bases and the J gene end by 6 bases; junction bases not matched to a gene: 7. The CDR3 here is CASSYGTTAREQYF. The CDR3 DNA follows: TGTGCCAGCAGTTACGGGACTACCGCACGCGAGCAGTACTTC.

This clonotype came up a few times. The V call is TRBV5-5, the J call TRBJ2-7; either TRBD1 or TRBD2 may fit D (7 bases each). The CDR3 covers 15 residues. Germline CDR1 SGHKS, CDR2 YYEKEE (reference sequence). With 4 bases removed from V and 8 bases from J, the gap between germline ends came to 22 bases. This CDR3 reads CASSESPGGGEQQYF. The CDR3 bases are TGTGCCAGCAGCGAAAGCCCAGGGGGGGGAGAGCAGCAGTACTTC.

In its sample, this clonotype was seen many times. This CDR3 is CSARDQRTGGDYGYTF. For the CDR3, the DNA is TGCAGTGCTAGAGATCAGCGGACAGGGGGAGACTATGGCTACACCTTC. V usage is TRBV20-1 and J usage is TRBJ1-2; TRBD1 matches at 10 bases. Trimming cost V 0 bases and J 3 bases; bases outside gene matches: 7. This CDR3 comprises 16 residues. Germline V gene lookup returns CDR1 DFQATT and CDR2 SNEGSKA (reference sequence).

In this sample, this clonotype turned up a few times. The chain employs TRBV12-3 or TRBV12-4 and TRBJ1-1; tentative D call: TRBD1 (5 bases). V gave up 6 bases and J gave up 7 bases, with 15 bases separating them. The CDR3 covers 13 residues. The CDR3 nucleotides are TGTGCCAGCAGCACTATTCGGGACGATGAAGCTTTCTTT. It yields the protein CASSTIRDDEAFF.

This clonotype was counted between two and nine times. This chain uses TRBV28 with TRBJ2-5; 9 nucleotides align to TRBD1. The trim removed 5 bases at V and 5 bases at J, leaving 15 bases unmatched. The germline V gene encodes CDR1 MDHEN and CDR2 SYDVKM. The CDR3 spans 17 residues. For the CDR3, the DNA is TGTGCCAGCAGTGGGAGGGACAGGGATCGGGGTATGGAGACCCAGTACTTC. Translating it yields CASSGRDRDRGMETQYF. Complete variable domain (other parts from reference TRBV28 and TRBJ2-5): DVKVTQSSRYLVKRTGEKVFLECVQDMDHENMFWYRQDPGLGLRLIYFSYDVKMKEKGDIPEGYSVSREKKERFSLILESASTNQTSMYLCASSGRDRDRGMETQYFGPGTRLLVL.

This clonotype showed up many times. This chain links TRBV2 with TRBJ2-4; D uncertain. CDR3 length equals 15 residues. V was cut by 1 base and J by 0 bases, with 7 bases left in between. Germline CDR1 reads SNHLY; CDR2 reads FYNNEI. The chain's CDR3 is CASSEEVLAKNIQYF. The CDR3 DNA reads as TGTGCCAGCAGTGAAGAGGTTCTAGCCAAAAACATTCAGTACTTC.

This clonotype was observed at least ten times. This rearrangement joins TRBV27 to TRBJ2-2; D might be TRBD2 (6 bases). The V gene lost 2 bases and the J gene lost 3 bases, with 16 bases spanning the gap. This CDR3 is 17 amino acids long. Germline V gives CDR1 MNHEY, CDR2 SMNVEV (reference sequence). CDR3 loop: CASSLGSLAPYTGELFF. The CDR3 DNA sequence: TGTGCCAGCAGTTTAGGGTCCCTAGCGCCTTACACCGGGGAGCTGTTTTTT.

The chain carries TRBV24-1 and TRBJ2-5; D perhaps matches TRBD1 (5 bases). The length of the CDR3 is 14 residues. The V gene lost 7 bases and the J gene lost 4 bases, with 15 bases spanning the gap. The germline V gene has CDR1 KGHDR and CDR2 SFDVKD. The CDR3 DNA reads TGTGCCACCAGCCCCAGAACAGGTCCAGAGACCCAGTACTTC. Translated: CATSPRTGPETQYF.

This clonotype was counted many times. This chain uses TRBV6-1 with TRBJ1-1, with D possibly being TRBD1 (5 bases). CDR1 and CDR2 from the germline V gene are MNHNS and SASEGT. This CDR3 has 16 residues. The ends were cut back, 2 bases at V and 0 bases at J, with 13 bases in the middle. CDR3 loop: CASSESVRVMNTEAFF. The DNA of the CDR3 is TGTGCCAGCAGTGAAAGTGTCAGGGTAATGAACACTGAAGCTTTCTTT.

This clonotype came up many times. This chain uses TRBV25-1 with TRBJ1-5; 7 bases agree with TRBD1. V gave up 3 bases and J gave up 3 bases; unmatched junction bases: 8. The CDR3 runs 16 residues. CDR1 and CDR2 from the germline V gene are MGHDK and SYGVNS. The chain's CDR3 is CASSDSRGQPNQPQHF. CDR3 DNA sequence: TGTGCCAGCAGTGATTCGAGGGGACAGCCCAATCAGCCCCAGCATTTT.

The table lists this clonotype with many counts. The rearrangement uses TRBV6-1 and TRBJ2-7, with D possibly being TRBD2 (5 bases). V was cut by 2 bases and J by 2 bases, with 16 bases left in between. The CDR3 has 16 residues. Germline loops: CDR1 MNHNS, CDR2 SASEGT. The CDR3 is CASSENFKGVTYEQYF. Here the CDR3 DNA reads TGTGCCAGCAGTGAAAATTTTAAGGGAGTGACCTACGAGCAGTACTTC.